These 26 T cell receptor beta chains were all obtained from the same sample, sequenced in a study of blood T cell repertoires in COVID-19. Produced via immunoSEQ multiplex PCR; TCRdb's table is partial and in-frame only. The sample includes about 40,000 clones, 75% to 90% of them seen just once. Sequenced input: peripheral blood. The receptor source for this set is a man between 65 and 80 years old with acute or convalescent COVID-19.

CDR3 nucleotide sequence: TGTGCCAGCAGTCCTCGGCGGACCGGGGAGCTGTTTTTT. Amino acid sequence: CASSPRRTGELFF. This chain links TRBV7-3 with TRBJ2-2; D unclear. Per the germline V gene, CDR1 is SGHTA and CDR2 is FQGTGA. With 6 bases removed from V and 5 bases from J, the gap between germline ends came to 10 bases. The CDR3 loop spans 13 amino acids.

The chain is built from TRBV29-1 and TRBJ1-1, with D possibly matching TRBD1 (5 bases). Germline values: CDR1 SQVTM, CDR2 ANQGSEA. The CDR3 has 13 residues. Trimming removed 1 base at V and 2 bases at J, with 8 bases between. CDR3 region: CSVEGTRNTEAFF. Written as DNA, the CDR3 is TGCAGCGTTGAAGGGACACGCAACACTGAAGCTTTCTTT.

J is TRBJ2-2 and V is TRBV27, with 12 bases matching TRBD1. The CDR3 runs 17 residues. V lost 5 bases and J lost 4; bases outside the gene matches: 8. The germline V gene has CDR1 MNHEY and CDR2 SMNVEV (reference sequence). CDR3 loop: CASSTRGQGASTGELFF. The DNA of the CDR3 is TGTGCCAGCAGTACGCGGGGACAGGGGGCCAGCACCGGGGAGCTGTTTTTT.

This rearrangement joins TRBV9 to TRBJ2-3; possibly TRBD2 for D (5 bases). From germline, CDR1 is SGDLS and CDR2 YYNGEE. V lost 4 bases, J lost 4 bases, and 10 bases lay in between. The CDR3 is made up of 13 amino acids. CDR3 sequence (DNA): TGTGCCAGCAGCTTCGGACTGGCAGATACGCAGTATTTT. Protein sequence: CASSFGLADTQYF.

In DNA, the CDR3 is TGTGCCAGCACCCCCACCGGGACAGGGATGAACACTGAAGCTTTCTTT. Translated, it gives CASTPTGTGMNTEAFF. The chain employs TRBV9 and TRBJ1-1; 9 positions agree with TRBD1. Germline CDR1 reads SGDLS; CDR2 reads YYNGEE. The J segment lost 0 bases and the V segment lost 6 bases, leaving 9 bases of the junction unmatched. CDR3 size: 16 residues.

For the CDR3, the DNA is TGTGCCAGCACCCGAGGGGACAGGGAAGAGACCCAGTACTTC. This translates into CASTRGDREETQYF. The genes are TRBV5-4 and TRBJ2-5; 9 bases map to TRBD1. Germline trimming cut 6 bases from V and 3 bases from J; bases unmatched to any gene: 6. Germline assignment: CDR1 SGHNT and CDR2 YYREEE (reference sequence). The CDR3 contains 14 residues.

The rearrangement uses TRBV6-5 and TRBJ1-1, with D possibly TRBD1 on 6 matching bases. The germline V gene encodes CDR1 MNHEY and CDR2 SVGAGI. Trimming removed 2 bases at V and 2 bases at J, with 9 bases between. This CDR3 region has 14 residues. CDR3 region: CASSYGTSNTEAFF. Written as DNA, the CDR3 is TGTGCCAGCAGTTACGGGACATCTAACACTGAAGCTTTCTTT.

The CDR3 spells CASSSGTGGPNEQFF. Written as DNA, the CDR3 is TGTGCCAGCAGTTCCGGGACAGGGGGCCCGAATGAGCAGTTCTTC. J is TRBJ2-1 and V is TRBV27, with 12 nucleotides matching TRBD1. CDR1 and CDR2 (germline): MNHEY, SMNVEV (reference sequence). The CDR3 totals 15 residues. J gave up 7 bases and V 4 bases, and 5 bases lay outside the gene matches.

This chain links TRBV5-5 with TRBJ1-4; D may be TRBD1 (5 bases). The germline V gene has CDR1 SGHKS and CDR2 YYEKEE (reference sequence). V was trimmed by 6 bases and J by 8 bases, leaving 17 bases between them. The CDR3 sequence is 14 residues long. Here the CDR3 reads CASNPRGTQEKLFF. The CDR3 bases are TGTGCCAGCAACCCCCGAGGGACTCAGGAAAAACTGTTTTTT.

This chain joins TRBV27 and TRBJ2-3, with 7 positions matching TRBD1. This CDR3 has 14 residues. Germline V CDR1 and CDR2: MNHEY, SMNVEV (reference sequence). The ends lost 6 bases at V and 1 base at J; junction bases unmatched: 4. The CDR3 region has the DNA TGTGCCAGCAGACGGGACAGTCGCACAGATACGCAGTATTTT. Amino acid sequence: CASRRDSRTDTQYF.

This chain joins TRBV4-3 and TRBJ2-1; 8 nucleotides align to TRBD2. Germline CDR1 is LGHNA and CDR2 is YSLEER. Germline trimming cut 0 bases from V and 8 bases from J; bases unmatched to any gene: 18. The CDR3 is 19 residues long. This CDR3 is CASSQDQGLVYSDVDEQFF. CDR3 DNA sequence: TGCGCCAGCAGCCAAGATCAGGGACTAGTCTATAGTGATGTCGATGAGCAGTTCTTC.

The chain links TRBV25-1 to TRBJ1-6, with a possible D match to TRBD1 (6 bases). The V gene lost 4 bases and the J gene lost 15 bases, with 19 bases spanning the gap. Germline V lookup: CDR1 MGHDK, CDR2 SYGVNS. The CDR3 length is 14 residues. The CDR3 protein is CASSGYSGGLRLHF. As DNA, the CDR3 is TGTGCCAGCAGTGGTTACAGCGGGGGCCTACGCCTCCACTTT.

The chain joins TRBV7-2 to TRBJ2-3, with 13 bases fitting TRBD2. J gave up 5 bases and V 1 base, and 6 bases lay outside the gene matches. The CDR3 spans 17 residues. CDR1 SGHTA and CDR2 FQGNSA come from the germline V gene. The chain's CDR3 is CASSLGTSGSWVDTQYF. The CDR3 nucleotides read TGTGCCAGCAGCTTAGGGACTAGCGGGAGTTGGGTAGATACGCAGTATTTT.

In its sample, this clone is medium-sized. An end of the junction differs from the germline gene, which may be a read error. The sample contains more than one DNA sequence encoding this CDR3. The genes are TRBV9 and TRBJ2-5; tentative D call: TRBD2 (7 bases). The V gene's germline CDR1 is SGDLS and CDR2 YYNGEE. CDR3 length: 15 amino acids. CDR3 amino acids: CARSGGGGPQETQYF. CDR3 bases: TGTGCCCGCAGCGGAGGGGGGGGGCCCCAAGAGACCCAGTACTTC.

V is TRBV2 and J is TRBJ2-1, with D perhaps TRBD1 (5 bases). CDR1 is SNHLY and CDR2 is FYNNEI in the germline V gene. The CDR3 sequence is 14 residues long. The V gene lost 4 bases and the J gene lost 7 bases, with 14 bases spanning the gap. The chain's CDR3 is CASSGLRRENEQFF. The CDR3 DNA sequence: TGTGCCAGCAGTGGTCTCCGCAGGGAAAATGAGCAGTTCTTC.

The V call is TRBV5-1, the J call TRBJ2-5; 9 bases match TRBD2. The CDR3 has 17 residues. CDR1 SGHRS and CDR2 YFSETQ come from the germline V gene. V was clipped by 0 bases and J by 4 bases; unmatched bases: 10. The CDR3 loop reads CASSLGFEREERETQYF. In DNA form, the CDR3 reads TGCGCCAGCAGCTTGGGGTTCGAGCGGGAGGAACGAGAGACCCAGTACTTC.

This clone was detected only a few times. The DNA of the CDR3 is TGTGCCAGCAGCTTAATTGGAGTAAGTACCTACAATGAGCAGTTCTTC. It encodes CASSLIGVSTYNEQFF. The rearrangement links TRBV7-9 to TRBJ2-1; D is uncertain. CDR1 is SEHNR and CDR2 is FQNEAQ in the germline V gene (reference sequence). V gave up 2 bases and J gave up 2 bases, with 13 bases separating them. This CDR3 spans 16 amino acids.

V and J are TRBV15 and TRBJ2-1; D ambiguous. The CDR3 totals 14 residues. Germline V lookup: CDR1 LNHNV, CDR2 YYDKDF (reference sequence). Trimming stripped 0 bases from V and 0 bases from J, with 3 bases between. In DNA, the CDR3 is TGTGCCACCAGCAGAGACGGCTCCTACAATGAGCAGTTCTTC. Residues: CATSRDGSYNEQFF.

This chain connects TRBV19 to TRBJ1-3; D uncertain. Germline V gene data show CDR1 as LNHDA and CDR2 as SQIVND (reference sequence). Deletions cut 3 bases from V and 0 bases from J, with 12 bases between. This CDR3 has 16 amino acids. The CDR3 here is CASSIRRGSSGNTIYF. In DNA form, the CDR3 reads TGTGCCAGTAGTATTCGGCGGGGAAGCTCTGGAAACACCATATATTTT.

This clone occurred a few times. The chain carries TRBV24-1 and TRBJ1-2, with D unresolved. CDR3 length: 12 amino acids. The V end was cut by 6 bases, the J end by 5 bases, with 9 bases between. The V gene's germline CDR1 is KGHDR and CDR2 SFDVKD. CDR3 in amino acids: CATSPGGYGYTF. CDR3 DNA: TGTGCCACCAGTCCAGGCGGGTATGGCTACACCTTC.

This clone was counted once. This chain joins TRBV4-1 and TRBJ2-3; 8 bases line up with TRBD2. Germline V gives CDR1 MGHRA, CDR2 YSYEKL. The CDR3 has 19 amino acids. V was clipped by 1 base and J by 2 bases; unmatched bases: 14. The CDR3 sequence is CASSQVALLAEGYTDTQYF. The DNA for the CDR3 is TGCGCCAGCAGCCAAGTAGCCTTACTAGCGGAAGGTTACACAGATACGCAGTATTTT.

The V gene is TRBV5-1, the J gene TRBJ2-5, with 12 bases fitting TRBD2. Per germline, CDR1 SGHRS and CDR2 YFSETQ. Trimming removed 2 bases from V and 5 bases from J; junction bases left unmatched: 7. The CDR3 runs 16 residues. The CDR3 sequence: CASSFLAGGPGETQYF. In DNA, the CDR3 is TGCGCCAGCAGCTTTCTAGCGGGAGGGCCGGGGGAGACCCAGTACTTC.

The rearrangement links TRBV4-3 to TRBJ2-3, with D possibly TRBD2 on 5 matching bases. The V gene's germline CDR1 is LGHNA and CDR2 YSLEER. V lost 3 bases to trimming and J lost 0 bases, with 7 bases between them. The CDR3 totals 14 residues. The CDR3 reads CASSQRTSTDTQYF. The CDR3, as DNA: TGCGCCAGCAGCCAGAGGACTAGCACAGATACGCAGTATTTT.

The rearrangement uses TRBV6-5 and TRBJ2-7; 9 bases map to TRBD2. The ends lost 5 bases at V and 7 bases at J; junction bases unmatched: 6. CDR3 size: 13 residues. Germline CDR1 is MNHEY and CDR2 is SVGAGI. The CDR3 loop is CASSPSGTGEQYF. CDR3 DNA: TGTGCCAGCAGTCCTAGCGGGACGGGGGAGCAGTACTTC.

The chain couples TRBV7-3 to TRBJ1-2; TRBD1 matches 7 bases. Germline V gene sequence: CDR1 SGHTA, CDR2 FQGTGA. This CDR3 is built from 13 residues. V dropped 6 bases and J dropped 6; count of bases not matched to a gene: 7. CDR3 nucleotide sequence: TGTGCCAGCAGTTTTAACAGGGGCGATGGCTACACCTTC. Amino acid sequence: CASSFNRGDGYTF.

The gene calls are TRBV7-9 and TRBJ2-1; TRBD2 agrees at 10 bases. The CDR3 is 17 amino acids. Germline CDR1 reads SEHNR; CDR2 reads FQNEAQ (reference sequence). Trimming cost V 5 bases and J 2 bases; bases outside gene matches: 9. The CDR3 DNA is TGTGCCAGCAGCCCCCCGACTAGCGGGTATACCTACAATGAGCAGTTCTTC. Its translation is CASSPPTSGYTYNEQFF.